This is a list of T cell receptor beta chains from one sample in a study of cytomegalovirus exposure and HLA in healthy donors. TCRdb keeps only in-frame clones here, not all; method: immunoSEQ multiplex PCR. This table holds 150,000 to 160,000 clones, 65% to 90% found once. Specimen: PBMCs. The receptors derive from a woman in her forties or fifties in good health and CMV-seropositive. Both conserved end residues are part of each CDR3. D genes are given only for firm matches. Some rows have no size entry. The others give once, few or many, or a class for an expanded clone.

clone_size: once; v_call: TRBV2; j_call: TRBJ1-1; d_call: TRBD1; cdr3_aa: CASRSGQGVKNTEAFF; cdr3_nt: TGTGCCAGCAGATCGGGACAGGGGGTGAAAAACACTGAAGCTTTCTTT
clone_size: -; v_call: TRBV14; j_call: TRBJ2-1; d_call: -; cdr3_aa: CASSTPRRANEQFF; cdr3_nt: TGTGCCAGCAGCACCCCAAGGCGGGCGAATGAGCAGTTCTTC
clone_size: -; v_call: TRBV28; j_call: TRBJ2-1; d_call: TRBD1; cdr3_aa: CASSNRDRVLEQFF; cdr3_nt: TGTGCCAGCTCCAACCGGGACAGGGTTCTTGAGCAGTTCTTC
clone_size: -; v_call: TRBV11-2; j_call: TRBJ1-6; d_call: -; cdr3_aa: CASSFGPGYSPLHF; cdr3_nt: -
clone_size: -; v_call: TRBV5-1; j_call: TRBJ2-1; d_call: TRBD2; cdr3_aa: CASSPLAGGHNEQFF; cdr3_nt: TGCGCCAGCAGCCCACTAGCGGGGGGGCACAATGAGCAGTTCTTC
clone_size: -; v_call: TRBV29-1; j_call: TRBJ1-5; d_call: TRBD1; cdr3_aa: CSVTQGASGQPQHF; cdr3_nt: TGCAGCGTCACCCAGGGGGCTTCAGGGCAGCCCCAGCATTTT
clone_size: -; v_call: TRBV2; j_call: TRBJ1-5; d_call: TRBD1; cdr3_aa: CASRRTGAVGQPQHF; cdr3_nt: TGTGCCAGCAGACGCACAGGGGCAGTAGGTCAGCCCCAGCATTTT
clone_size: few; v_call: TRBV2; j_call: TRBJ2-2; d_call: -; cdr3_aa: CASNPVQNTGELFF; cdr3_nt: TGTGCCAGCAATCCGGTTCAGAACACCGGGGAGCTGTTTTTT
clone_size: -; v_call: TRBV25-1; j_call: TRBJ2-7; d_call: -; cdr3_aa: CASSLETYEQYF; cdr3_nt: TGTGCCAGCAGCCTAGAGACGTACGAGCAGTACTTC
clone_size: -; v_call: TRBV19; j_call: TRBJ2-3; d_call: -; cdr3_aa: CASSIDREGGATDTQYF; cdr3_nt: TGTGCCAGTAGTATAGATCGGGAAGGGGGGGCCACAGATACGCAGTATTTT
clone_size: -; v_call: TRBV4-1; j_call: TRBJ2-3; d_call: TRBD2; cdr3_aa: CASSQVKASGGAGADTQYF; cdr3_nt: TGCGCCAGCAGCCAAGTCAAGGCTAGCGGGGGGGCCGGGGCAGATACGCAGTATTTT
clone_size: -; v_call: TRBV19; j_call: TRBJ1-1; d_call: TRBD1; cdr3_aa: CASSIGGQGTFF; cdr3_nt: TGTGCCAGTAGTATTGGGGGACAGGGGACTTTCTTT